The 22 T cell receptor beta chains presented below share a single source sample, sequenced in a study of blood T cell repertoires in COVID-19 (dated by TCRdb to the early 2020s). Library preparation employed the immunoSEQ multiplex PCR assay. TCRdb retrieved this table from immuneACCESS and kept in-frame rearrangements only. Not all clones are present; in checked studies, unresolved V genes account for under half, and no reason is known for the remainder. Within this sample are about 67,000 clones, with approximately 87% of them counted one time only. Of the sample, around 4.4% is held by the ten largest clones. Input material: peripheral blood. Receptor source: a man aged 50-60 years with active COVID-19.

The V and J genes are TRBV12-3 or TRBV12-4 and TRBJ1-2; possibly TRBD1 for D (5 bases). The CDR3 runs 13 residues. The V end was cut by 2 bases, the J end by 4 bases, with 8 bases between. The CDR3 protein is CASSLRQGYGYTF. CDR3 DNA sequence: TGTGCCAGCAGTTTACGGCAGGGCTATGGCTACACCTTC.

J is TRBJ2-7 and V is TRBV7-8; possibly TRBD1 for D (6 bases). The V and J ends lost 4 bases and 6 bases respectively, with 16 bases between them. Germline assignment: CDR1 SGHVS and CDR2 FQNEAQ. The CDR3 has 14 residues. The CDR3 protein is CASSSTGQLGEQYF. The CDR3 DNA reads as TGTGCCAGCAGCTCTACAGGACAGCTGGGCGAGCAGTACTTC.

The genes are TRBV6-6 and TRBJ1-1; no clear D gene. V was trimmed by 4 bases and J by 3 bases, leaving 9 bases between them. The CDR3 runs 13 residues. Germline CDR1 is MNHNY and CDR2 is SVGAGI (reference sequence). DNA for the CDR3: TGTGCCAGCAGTTCGCAGGAATACACTGAAGCTTTCTTT. Translated, it gives CASSSQEYTEAFF.

The chain combines TRBV5-1 with TRBJ1-1; 10 bases are shared with TRBD1. Per germline, CDR1 SGHRS and CDR2 YFSETQ. The CDR3 has 16 amino acids. Losses at the gene ends were 2 bases for V and 4 bases for J; bases not matched to a gene: 8. CDR3 protein: CASSFRPGQGTTEAFF. The CDR3, as DNA: TGCGCCAGCAGCTTCCGACCGGGACAGGGGACCACTGAAGCTTTCTTT.

V usage is TRBV6-5 and J usage is TRBJ1-2, with D tentatively TRBD1 (5 bases). This CDR3 contains 16 residues. V was trimmed by 2 bases and J by 1 base, leaving 14 bases between them. Germline CDR1 MNHEY, CDR2 SVGAGI. The DNA of the CDR3 is TGTGCCAGCAGTTACGACCCCCGACAGCGTAACTATGGCTACACCTTC. Translating gives CASSYDPRQRNYGYTF.

This clone was counted once. The V and J genes are TRBV29-1 and TRBJ1-1, with 9 bases fitting TRBD1. The CDR3 is made up of 13 amino acids. Germline loops: CDR1 SQVTM, CDR2 ANQGSEA. With V trimmed by 7 bases and J by 3 bases, 6 bases remained unmatched. CDR3 protein: CSGRDREDTEAFF. CDR3 sequence (DNA): TGCAGCGGCCGGGACAGGGAAGACACTGAAGCTTTCTTT.

The CDR3 protein is CASSQDRRVTETQYF. The CDR3 coding sequence is TGTGCCAGCAGCCAAGACCGCAGGGTCACGGAGACCCAGTACTTC. The genes are TRBV3-1 (or the pseudogene TRBV3-2) and TRBJ2-5, with D maybe TRBD1 (5 bases). V was trimmed by 0 bases and J by 5 bases, leaving 13 bases between them. Germline assignment: CDR1 LGHDT and CDR2 YNNKEL (reference sequence). The CDR3 contains 15 residues.

The chain uses TRBV7-9 and TRBJ2-3; D may be TRBD2 (6 bases). The germline V gene has CDR1 SEHNR and CDR2 FQNEAQ (reference sequence). The CDR3 is made up of 15 amino acids. Deletions cut 3 bases from V and 4 bases from J, with 14 bases between. CDR3 nucleotides: TGTGCCAGCAGCTTGCGGGAACAAGGGGCAGATACGCAGTATTTT. Translation: CASSLREQGADTQYF.

CDR3 region: CASSLVGGVSPLHF. The CDR3 nucleotides are TGTGCCAGCAGCTTAGTGGGAGGGGTCTCACCCCTCCACTTT. This chain links TRBV7-8 with TRBJ1-6, with D possibly being TRBD1 (5 bases). This CDR3 has 14 residues. Germline CDR1 and CDR2: SGHVS and FQNEAQ. V was pared by 1 base and J by 10 bases, with 11 bases between.

The rearrangement links TRBV18 to TRBJ1-2; the match to TRBD1 covers 9 bases. The V segment lost 4 bases and the J segment 7 bases; nucleotides outside the gene matches: 10. This CDR3 is built from 15 residues. Looked up from germline, CDR1 is KGHSH and CDR2 is LQKENI. CDR3 amino acids: CASSLQGQGGAGYTF. The CDR3 region has the DNA TGTGCCAGCTCACTTCAGGGACAGGGTGGAGCTGGCTACACCTTC.

The chain couples TRBV18 to TRBJ2-5, with D possibly being TRBD2 (6 bases). The CDR3 runs 14 residues. The germline gives CDR1 KGHSH, CDR2 LQKENI. V lost 3 bases and J lost 2, with 10 bases in between. CDR3 in DNA: TGTGCCAGCTCACCGCGGGACTTACAAGAGACCCAGTACTTC. This gives the protein CASSPRDLQETQYF.

V and J are TRBV9 and TRBJ2-1, with D perhaps matching TRBD2 (5 bases). Germline V gene lookup returns CDR1 SGDLS and CDR2 YYNGEE. CDR3 length: 16 amino acids. V was pared by 0 bases and J by 0 bases, with 10 bases between. Written as DNA, the CDR3 is TGTGCCAGCAGCGTAGGAGCGCGGGTCTCCTACAATGAGCAGTTCTTC. Its translation: CASSVGARVSYNEQFF.

The V call is TRBV25-1, the J call TRBJ2-7, with 7 bases aligning to TRBD1. Trimming at V came to 4 bases and at J to 2 bases, leaving 8 bases not matched to a gene. Germline CDR1 reads MGHDK; CDR2 reads SYGVNS. The CDR3 is 15 amino acids. For the CDR3, the DNA is TGTGCCAGCAGTGCCGCGGACAGGAATACCTACGAGCAGTACTTC. It yields the protein CASSAADRNTYEQYF.

This chain links TRBV7-9 with TRBJ1-5; D is ambiguous. The CDR3 loop spans 14 amino acids. V lost 5 bases, J lost 0 bases, and 8 bases lay in between. Germline V gene sequence: CDR1 SEHNR, CDR2 FQNEAQ (reference sequence). CDR3 in amino acids: CASSHGYSNQPQHF. In DNA, the CDR3 is TGTGCCAGCAGCCACGGTTATAGCAATCAGCCCCAGCATTTT. The entire variable domain, with the rest obtained from reference TRBV7-9 and TRBJ1-5, is as follows: DTGVSQNPRHKITKRGQNVTFRCDPISEHNRLYWYRQTLGQGPEFLTYFQNEAQLEKSRLLSDRFSAERPKGSFSTLEIQRTEQGDSAMYLCASSHGYSNQPQHFGDGTRLSIL.

The V and J genes are TRBV24-1 and TRBJ1-2, with TRBD1 as a possible D gene (5 bases). The V gene's germline CDR1 is KGHDR and CDR2 SFDVKD. Trimming took off 4 bases at V and 12 bases at J, with 23 bases between the two ends. The CDR3 is 15 amino acids. The CDR3 DNA reads TGTGCCACCAGTGAGTGTCCGGGACTTACTCCTGATGACACCTTC. It codes for CATSECPGLTPDDTF.

This chain connects TRBV21-1 to TRBJ2-7; TRBD2, the table's D call, lacks a check against the DNA. TRBV21-1 is a pseudogene locus. The CDR3 runs 15 residues. The chain's CDR3 is CASSNPCGDFHEQYF. CDR3 nucleotide sequence: TGTGCCAGCTCAAACCCGTGCGGGGACTTCCACGAGCAGTACTTC.

The table lists this clone with a count of one. The CDR3 nucleotides are TGCGCCAGCAGAGAGGGCAGGAGGGGGAACACCGGGGAGCTGTTTTTT. It translates to CASREGRRGNTGELFF. The chain links TRBV5-1 to TRBJ2-2; possible D gene TRBD2, 6 bases. The CDR3 is made up of 16 amino acids. V lost 5 bases and J lost 1, with 15 bases in between. The germline gives CDR1 SGHRS, CDR2 YFSETQ.

The rearrangement joins TRBV6-6 to TRBJ1-1; D remains ambiguous. With 4 bases removed from V and 4 bases from J, the gap between germline ends came to 13 bases. This CDR3 has 14 residues. Germline values: CDR1 MNHNY, CDR2 SVGAGI (reference sequence). In nucleotides, the CDR3 is TGTGCCAGCAGTTTACAAGTTTCCTCCACTGAAGCTTTCTTT. Translation gives CASSLQVSSTEAFF.

This clone was detected once. The gene calls are TRBV7-9 and TRBJ2-7, with TRBD1 identical over 11 bases. V trimming: 5 bases; J trimming: 6 bases; junction bases outside the gene matches: 9. Germline-derived CDR1 and CDR2 are SEHNR and FQNEAQ (reference sequence). There are 15 residues in the CDR3. CDR3 protein: CASSTGQGVLSEQYF. DNA for the CDR3: TGTGCCAGCAGCACGGGACAGGGGGTTTTATCCGAGCAGTACTTC.

This clone was recorded once. CDR3 residues: CASKTGGQSPLHF. CDR3 DNA sequence: TGTGCCAGCAAGACAGGGGGTCAATCACCCCTCCACTTT. The chain joins TRBV6-5 to TRBJ1-6, with 9 bases aligning to TRBD1. The CDR3 runs to 13 residues. The junction had 5 bases not matched to a gene; V was cut back by 7 bases and J by 10 bases. Germline CDR1 MNHEY, CDR2 SVGAGI.

V is TRBV11-2 and J is TRBJ1-4, with 7 positions matching TRBD1. The CDR3 runs to 15 residues. V shed 2 bases and J 3 bases; nucleotides not matched to a gene: 3. Germline CDR1 is SGHAT and CDR2 is FQNNGV. This CDR3 is CASSLMGQPNEKLFF. CDR3 in DNA: TGTGCCAGCAGCTTAATGGGACAGCCTAATGAAAAACTGTTTTTT. Full variable domain (outside the CDR3, taken from reference TRBV11-2 and TRBJ1-4): EAGVAQSPRYKIIEKRQSVAFWCNPISGHATLYWYQQILGQGPKLLIQFQNNGVVDDSQLPKDRFSAERLKGVDSTLKIQPAKLEDSAVYLCASSLMGQPNEKLFFGSGTQLSVL.

The gene calls are TRBV7-2 and TRBJ2-1; the match to TRBD2 covers 7 bases. V shed 2 bases, J shed 6 bases, and the junction held 10 bases outside the gene matches. Germline CDR1 is SGHTA and CDR2 is FQGNSA. This CDR3 region has 16 residues. The CDR3 coding sequence is TGTGCCAGCAGCTTATCGGGGGGACGCGGGGGCAATGAGCAGTTCTTC. As protein: CASSLSGGRGGNEQFF. The variable domain in full, with the rest retrieved from reference TRBV7-2 and TRBJ2-1, is GAGVSQSPSNKVTEKGKDVELRCDPISGHTALYWYRQSLGQGLEFLIYFQGNSAPDKSGLPSDRFSAERTGGSVSTLTIQRTQQEDSAVYLCASSLSGGRGGNEQFFGPGTRLTVL.